The entry below describes one T cell receptor beta chain. The antigen is undetermined. Both 60 Vbeta primers and 13 Jbeta primers went into the PCR. Sequencing used immunoSEQ multiplex PCR; TCRdb keeps in-frame clones, though not all of them. The sample lists about 140,000 clones, around 90% occurring once. This CDR3 contains 15 residues. V lost 0 bases, J lost 1 base, and 9 bases lay in between. CDR1 MNHEY and CDR2 SVGAGI come from the germline V gene. The sample comes from a study of cytomegalovirus exposure and HLA in healthy donors. At the level of the study: Samples from HLA-typed donors yielded 85 million to 95 million unique TCRs in an early data release.

Findings and limits, study-wide: CMV serostatus was the sole immune exposure data available. A later analysis, which compared TCR beta chains of equal frequency, found the HLA-associated ones more clonally expanded.

Material for sequencing was PBMCs. This chain joins TRBV6-5 and TRBJ1-1; D gene unclear. The receptor comes from a woman between 40 and 55 years old in good health and CMV-seronegative. In DNA, the CDR3 is TGTGCCAGCAGTTACTCGTGGGCACAGAACACTGAAGCTTTCTTT. The encoded protein is CASSYSWAQNTEAFF.